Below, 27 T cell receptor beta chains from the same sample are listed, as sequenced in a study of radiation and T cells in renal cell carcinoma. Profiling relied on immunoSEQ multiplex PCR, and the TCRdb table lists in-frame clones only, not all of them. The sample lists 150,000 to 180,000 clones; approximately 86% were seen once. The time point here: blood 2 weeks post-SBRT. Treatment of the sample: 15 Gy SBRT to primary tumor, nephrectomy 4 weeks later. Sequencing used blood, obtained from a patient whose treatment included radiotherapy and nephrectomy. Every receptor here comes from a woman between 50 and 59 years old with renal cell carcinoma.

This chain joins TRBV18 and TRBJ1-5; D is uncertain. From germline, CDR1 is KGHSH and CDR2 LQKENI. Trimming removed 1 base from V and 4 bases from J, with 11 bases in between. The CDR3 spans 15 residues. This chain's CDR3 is CASSPRREENQPQHF. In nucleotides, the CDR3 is TGTGCCAGCTCACCACGAAGGGAAGAAAATCAGCCCCAGCATTTT.

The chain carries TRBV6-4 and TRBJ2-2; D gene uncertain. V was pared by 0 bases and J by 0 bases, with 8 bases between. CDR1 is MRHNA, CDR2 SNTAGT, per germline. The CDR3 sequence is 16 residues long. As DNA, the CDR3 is TGTGCCAGCAGTGACTCGTCTATTCCGAACACCGGGGAGCTGTTTTTT. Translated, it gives CASSDSSIPNTGELFF.

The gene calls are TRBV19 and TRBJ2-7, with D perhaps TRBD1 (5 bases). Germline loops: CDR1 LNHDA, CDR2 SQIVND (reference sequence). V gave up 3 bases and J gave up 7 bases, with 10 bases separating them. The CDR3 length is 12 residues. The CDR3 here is CASSIPGNEQYF. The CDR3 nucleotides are TGTGCCAGTAGTATCCCAGGGAATGAGCAGTACTTC.

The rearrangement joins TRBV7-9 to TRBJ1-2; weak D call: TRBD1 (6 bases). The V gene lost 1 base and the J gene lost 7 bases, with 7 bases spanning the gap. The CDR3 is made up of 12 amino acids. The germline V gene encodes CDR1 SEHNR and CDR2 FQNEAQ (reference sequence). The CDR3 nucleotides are TGTGCCAGCAGCTTAGTAGGGGGTGGCTACACCTTC. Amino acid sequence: CASSLVGGGYTF. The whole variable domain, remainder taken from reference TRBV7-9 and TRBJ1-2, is DTGVSQNPRHKITKRGQNVTFRCDPISEHNRLYWYRQTLGQGPEFLTYFQNEAQLEKSRLLSDRFSAERPKGSFSTLEIQRTEQGDSAMYLCASSLVGGGYTFGSGTRLTVV.

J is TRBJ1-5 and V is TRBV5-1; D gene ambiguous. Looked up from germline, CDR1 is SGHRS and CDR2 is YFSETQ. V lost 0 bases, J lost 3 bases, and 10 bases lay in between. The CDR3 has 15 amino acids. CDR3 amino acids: CASSLAPGFNQPQHF. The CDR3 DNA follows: TGCGCCAGCAGCTTGGCCCCGGGTTTCAATCAGCCCCAGCATTTT.

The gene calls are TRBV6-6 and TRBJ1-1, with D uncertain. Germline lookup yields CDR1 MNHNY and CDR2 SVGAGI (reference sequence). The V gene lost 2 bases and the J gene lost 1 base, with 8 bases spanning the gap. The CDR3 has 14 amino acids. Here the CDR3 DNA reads TGTGCCAGCAGTTACCCACAGACGAACACTGAAGCTTTCTTT. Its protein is CASSYPQTNTEAFF.

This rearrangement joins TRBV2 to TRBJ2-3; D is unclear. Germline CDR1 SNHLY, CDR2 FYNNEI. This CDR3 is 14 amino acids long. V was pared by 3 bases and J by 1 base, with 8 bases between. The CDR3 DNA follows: TGTGCCAGCAGTGACCGCGTGGGCACAGATACGCAGTATTTT. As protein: CASSDRVGTDTQYF.

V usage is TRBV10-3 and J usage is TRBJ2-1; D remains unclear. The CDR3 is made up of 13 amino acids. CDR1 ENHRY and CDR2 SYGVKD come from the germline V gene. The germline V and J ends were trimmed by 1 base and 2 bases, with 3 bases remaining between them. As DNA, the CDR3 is TGTGCCATCAGTGAGTTGCCCTACAATGAGCAGTTCTTC. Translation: CAISELPYNEQFF.

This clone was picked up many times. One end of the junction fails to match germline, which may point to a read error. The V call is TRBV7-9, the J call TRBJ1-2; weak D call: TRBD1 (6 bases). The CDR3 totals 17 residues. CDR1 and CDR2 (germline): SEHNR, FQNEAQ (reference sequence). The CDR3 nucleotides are TGTGCCAGCAGGTTAGAAAACTGGCGGGGGCCAAACTATGGCTACACCTTC. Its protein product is CASRLENWRGPNYGYTF.

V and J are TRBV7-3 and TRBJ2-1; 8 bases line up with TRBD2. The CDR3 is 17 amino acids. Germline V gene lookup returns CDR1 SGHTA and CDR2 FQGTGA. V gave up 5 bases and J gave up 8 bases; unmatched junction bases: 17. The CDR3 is CASSPEGLARVIDEQFF. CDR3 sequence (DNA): TGTGCCAGCAGCCCTGAAGGACTAGCCAGGGTGATCGATGAGCAGTTCTTC.

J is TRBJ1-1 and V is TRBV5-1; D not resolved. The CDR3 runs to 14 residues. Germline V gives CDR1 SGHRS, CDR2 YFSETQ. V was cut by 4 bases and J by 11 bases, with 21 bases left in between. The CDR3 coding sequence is TGCGCCAGCAGCGACCCGGACGGTCTAACCGGCGCTTTCTTT. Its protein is CASSDPDGLTGAFF. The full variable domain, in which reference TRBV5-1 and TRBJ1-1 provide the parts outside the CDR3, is KAGVTQTPRYLIKTRGQQVTLSCSPISGHRSVSWYQQTPGQGLQFLFEYFSETQRNKGNFPGRFSGRQFSNSRSEMNVSTLELGDSALYLCASSDPDGLTGAFFGQGTRLTVV.

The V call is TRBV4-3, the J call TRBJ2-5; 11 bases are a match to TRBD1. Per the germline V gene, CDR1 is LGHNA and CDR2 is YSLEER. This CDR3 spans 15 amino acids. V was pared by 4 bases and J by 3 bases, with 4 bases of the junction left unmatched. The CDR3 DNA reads TGCGCCAGCAGCCCGGGACAGGGGGTGGAAGAGACCCAGTACTTC. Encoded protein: CASSPGQGVEETQYF.

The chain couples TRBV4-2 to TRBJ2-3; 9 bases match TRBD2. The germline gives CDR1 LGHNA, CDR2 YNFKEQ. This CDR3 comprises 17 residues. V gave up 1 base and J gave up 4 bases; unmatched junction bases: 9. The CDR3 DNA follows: TGTGCCAGCAGCCAAGCGGCTAGCGGGGAAGTGGCAGATACGCAGTATTTT. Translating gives CASSQAASGEVADTQYF.

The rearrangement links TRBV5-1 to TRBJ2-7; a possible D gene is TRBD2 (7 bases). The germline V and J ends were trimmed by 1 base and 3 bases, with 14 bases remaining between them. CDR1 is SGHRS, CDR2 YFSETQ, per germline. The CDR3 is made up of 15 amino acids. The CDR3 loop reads CASSLFGGPGYEQYF. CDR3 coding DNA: TGCGCCAGCAGCTTGTTCGGGGGGCCGGGCTACGAGCAGTACTTC. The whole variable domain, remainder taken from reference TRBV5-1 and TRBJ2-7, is KAGVTQTPRYLIKTRGQQVTLSCSPISGHRSVSWYQQTPGQGLQFLFEYFSETQRNKGNFPGRFSGRQFSNSRSEMNVSTLELGDSALYLCASSLFGGPGYEQYFGPGTRLTVT.

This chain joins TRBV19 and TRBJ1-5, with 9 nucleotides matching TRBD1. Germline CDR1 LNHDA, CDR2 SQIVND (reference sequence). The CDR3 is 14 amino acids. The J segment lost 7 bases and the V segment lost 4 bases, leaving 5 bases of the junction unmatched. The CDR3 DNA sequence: TGTGCCAGTAGTACGGACAGGGGAGGGCAGCCCCAGCATTTT. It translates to CASSTDRGGQPQHF.

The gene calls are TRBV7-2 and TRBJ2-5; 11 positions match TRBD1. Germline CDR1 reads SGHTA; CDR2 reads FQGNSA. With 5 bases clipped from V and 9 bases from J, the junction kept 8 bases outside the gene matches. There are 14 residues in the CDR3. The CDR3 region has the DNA TGTGCCAGCAGCCCAGGACAGGGGGCCCTTCCCCAGTACTTC. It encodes CASSPGQGALPQYF.

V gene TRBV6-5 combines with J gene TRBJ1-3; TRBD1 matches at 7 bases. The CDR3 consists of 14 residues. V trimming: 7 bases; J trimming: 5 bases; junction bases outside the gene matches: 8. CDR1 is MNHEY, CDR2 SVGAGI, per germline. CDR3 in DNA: TGTGCCAGCAAACCCGGGACAGCCCGAAACACCATATATTTT. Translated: CASKPGTARNTIYF.

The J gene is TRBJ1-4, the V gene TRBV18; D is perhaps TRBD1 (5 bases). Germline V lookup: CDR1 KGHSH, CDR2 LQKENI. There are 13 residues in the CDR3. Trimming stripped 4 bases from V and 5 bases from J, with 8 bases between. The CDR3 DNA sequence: TGTGCCAGCTCACGGTCAGGGAATGAAAAACTGTTTTTT. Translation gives CASSRSGNEKLFF.

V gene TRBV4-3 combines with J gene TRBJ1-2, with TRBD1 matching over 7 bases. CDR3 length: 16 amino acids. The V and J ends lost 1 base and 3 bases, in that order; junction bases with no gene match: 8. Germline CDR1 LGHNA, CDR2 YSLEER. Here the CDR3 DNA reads TGCGCCAGCAGCCAAGTGGGGAGGGGGCGCGACTATGGCTACACCTTC. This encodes CASSQVGRGRDYGYTF.

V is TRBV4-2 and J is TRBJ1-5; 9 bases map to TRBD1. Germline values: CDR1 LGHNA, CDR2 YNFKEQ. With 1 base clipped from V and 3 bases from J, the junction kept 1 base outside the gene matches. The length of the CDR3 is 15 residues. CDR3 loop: CASSQGTGDNQPQHF. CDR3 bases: TGTGCCAGCAGCCAAGGGACAGGGGACAATCAGCCCCAGCATTTT.

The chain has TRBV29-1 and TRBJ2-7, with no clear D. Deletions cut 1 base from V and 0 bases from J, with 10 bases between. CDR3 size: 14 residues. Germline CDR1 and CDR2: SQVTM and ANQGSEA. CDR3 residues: CSVEGFTTSYEQYF. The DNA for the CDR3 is TGCAGCGTTGAAGGTTTCACAACCTCCTACGAGCAGTACTTC.

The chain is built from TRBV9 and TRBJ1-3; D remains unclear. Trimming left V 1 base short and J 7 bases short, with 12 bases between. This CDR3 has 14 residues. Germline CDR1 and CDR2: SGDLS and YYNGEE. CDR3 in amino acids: CASSVSGLRNTIYF. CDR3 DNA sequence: TGTGCCAGCAGCGTATCCGGGCTCCGGAACACCATATATTTT.

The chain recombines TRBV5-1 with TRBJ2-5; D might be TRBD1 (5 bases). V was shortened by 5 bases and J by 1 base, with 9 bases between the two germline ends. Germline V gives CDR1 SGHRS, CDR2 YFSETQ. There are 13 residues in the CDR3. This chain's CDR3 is CASSQQAQETQYF. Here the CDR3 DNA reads TGCGCCAGCAGTCAACAGGCCCAAGAGACCCAGTACTTC.

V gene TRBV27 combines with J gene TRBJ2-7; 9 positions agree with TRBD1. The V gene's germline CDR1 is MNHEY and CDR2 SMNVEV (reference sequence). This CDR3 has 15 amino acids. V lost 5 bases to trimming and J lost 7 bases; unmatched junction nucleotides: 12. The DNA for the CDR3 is TGTGCCAGCAGTCCCCAGGACAGGGGTTCGGGGGAGCAGTACTTC. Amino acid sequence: CASSPQDRGSGEQYF.

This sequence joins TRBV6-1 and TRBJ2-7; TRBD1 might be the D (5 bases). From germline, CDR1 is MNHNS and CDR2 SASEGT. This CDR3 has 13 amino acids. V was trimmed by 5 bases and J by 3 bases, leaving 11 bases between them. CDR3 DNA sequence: TGTGCCAGCAGTAAAGGACACCTCTACGAGCAGTACTTC. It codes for CASSKGHLYEQYF.

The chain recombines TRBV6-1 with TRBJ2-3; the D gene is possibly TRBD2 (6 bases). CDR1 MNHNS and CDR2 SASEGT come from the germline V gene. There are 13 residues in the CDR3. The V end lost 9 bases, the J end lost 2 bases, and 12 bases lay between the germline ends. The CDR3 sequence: CASRGGVTDTQYF. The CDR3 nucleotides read TGTGCCAGTCGGGGCGGGGTCACAGATACGCAGTATTTT.

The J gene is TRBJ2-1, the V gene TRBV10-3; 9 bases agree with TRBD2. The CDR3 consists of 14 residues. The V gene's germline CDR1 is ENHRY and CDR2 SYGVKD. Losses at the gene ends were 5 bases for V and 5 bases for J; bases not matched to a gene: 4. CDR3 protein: CAISLAGVNNEQFF. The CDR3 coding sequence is TGTGCCATCAGTTTAGCGGGGGTGAACAATGAGCAGTTCTTC.